The T cell receptor (beta chain) described here comes from a study of cytomegalovirus exposure and HLA in healthy donors. In the study overall: Most donors, about 82% of approximately 400 genotyped, fell in the Caucasian-associated ancestry cluster.

Concerning this clone: Its antigen remains unidentified. The sample contains more than one DNA sequence encoding this CDR3.

Findings and caveats of the study: In an earlier analysis, about 90% or about 30%: the productive usage of most TCR beta V segments. High specificity and sensitivity for cytomegalovirus status were reported for the classifier.

The PCR ran on 60 Vbeta and 13 Jbeta primers. Measured with immunoSEQ multiplex PCR; TCRdb has only the in-frame clones, and not every one. This repertoire includes approximately 190,000 clones. Germline CDR1 and CDR2: SGDLS and YYNGEE. The CDR3 is made up of 13 amino acids. Trimming removed 0 bases at V and 1 base at J, with 4 bases between. This rearrangement joins TRBV9 to TRBJ1-1; D is uncertain. Sample: PBMCs. The TCR comes from a boy younger than 18 in good health and CMV-seronegative. The CDR3 region has the DNA TGTGCCAGCAGCGTAGCATGGAACACTGAAGCTTTCTTT. Its translation is CASSVAWNTEAFF. Full variable domain (rest looked up from reference TRBV9 and TRBJ1-1): DSGVTQTPKHLITATGQRVTLRCSPRSGDLSVYWYQQSLDQGLQFLIQYYNGEERAKGNILERFSAQQFPDLHSELNLSSLELGDSALYFCASSVAWNTEAFFGQGTRLTVV.